This is a list of T cell receptor beta chains from one sample in a study of glioma-infiltrating T cells after dendritic cell vaccination. Measured with immunoSEQ multiplex PCR; TCRdb has only the in-frame clones, and not every one. The data hold fewer than 85,000 clones, with about four fifths observed a single time. Sequences were derived from blood, sampled before dendritic cell vaccination. Receptor source: a human donor with glioblastoma. Both conserved end residues are part of each CDR3. D genes are given only for firm matches. The size entry is marked missing in some rows and otherwise reads once, few, many or a size class.

>TRBV2|NA|TRBD1|TRBJ1-2
CASSTGTETTFF
TGTGCCAGCAGCACCGGGACAGAGACTACTTTTTTC
>TRBV5-6|NA|TRBD2|TRBJ2-7
CASSLARSRGEVYEQYF
TGTGCCAGCAGCTTGGCTCGGTCGCGGGGGGAAGTCTACGAGCAGTACTTC
>TRBV9|once|TRBD1|TRBJ1-5
CASSPTGGNQPQHF
TGTGCCAGCAGCCCAACAGGGGGAAATCAGCCCCAGCATTTT
>TRBV2|NA|NA|TRBJ1-2
CASSRLQANYGYTF
TGTGCCAGCAGCCGCTTACAAGCTAACTATGGCTACACCTTC
>TRBV5-1|NA|NA|TRBJ2-1
CASKTGTSDNEQFF
TGCGCCAGCAAAACCGGGACTTCCGACAATGAGCAGTTCTTC
>TRBV25-1|NA|NA|TRBJ2-5
CASSQDRSLYQETQYF
TGTGCCAGCAGCCAAGACAGGAGCTTGTACCAAGAGACCCAGTACTTC
>TRBV19|NA|TRBD1|TRBJ1-2
CASSPQGILNYGYTF
TGTGCCAGTAGTCCACAGGGGATACTTAACTATGGCTACACCTTC
>TRBV27|NA|TRBD1|TRBJ1-1
CASRRDRGSEAFF
TGTGCCAGCAGACGGGACAGGGGTTCTGAAGCTTTCTTT
>TRBV18|NA|NA|TRBJ1-4
CASSPTGGSGEKLFF
TGTGCCAGCTCACCTACGGGGGGTAGTGGTGAAAAACTGTTTTTT
>TRBV29-1|NA|TRBD1|TRBJ1-1
CSVPRGQGTEAFF
TGCAGCGTTCCCAGGGGGCAAGGCACTGAAGCTTTCTTT
>TRBV19|NA|NA|TRBJ2-3
CASSISGRDTQYF
TGTGCCAGTAGTATCTCTGGGAGAGATACGCAGTATTTT
>TRBV5-1|few|NA|TRBJ1-4
CASSDRDTATNEKLFF
TGCGCCAGCAGCGACCGGGACACTGCAACTAATGAAAAACTGTTTTTT
>TRBV11-2|NA|TRBD2|TRBJ2-7
CASSSGQAGGYEQYF
TGTGCCAGCAGCTCCGGACAGGCGGGGGGGTACGAGCAGTACTTC
>TRBV9|few|TRBD1|TRBJ1-4
CASSPGQGYEKLFF
TGTGCCAGCAGCCCGGGACAGGGGTATGAAAAACTGTTTTTT
>TRBV28|NA|NA|TRBJ1-2
CASSPPDSYGYTF
TGTGCCAGCAGCCCACCAGACAGCTATGGCTACACCTTC
>TRBV30|NA|TRBD1|TRBJ1-1
CAWSVEDRVDTEAFF
TGTGCCTGGAGTGTAGAAGACAGGGTGGACACTGAAGCTTTCTTT
>TRBV7-2|NA|NA|TRBJ2-5
CASSPDRTTRETQYF
TGTGCCAGCAGCCCCGACAGGACCACAAGGGAGACCCAGTACTTC
>TRBV6-5|NA|NA|TRBJ2-6
CGTGGEVSGANVLTF
TGTGGCACTGGCGGGGAGGTCTCTGGGGCCAACGTCCTGACTTTC